Listed below are T cell receptor beta chains from one sample, sequenced in a study of shared T cell receptors in the human thymus. Produced via immunoSEQ multiplex PCR; TCRdb's table is partial and in-frame only. The sample holds about 380,000 clones, 85% to 95% seen once. Material: thymocytes. These TCRs come from a human donor. CDR3s leave out the opening cysteine and the closing phenylalanine or tryptophan. Fields, in order: J gene, V gene, CDR3 protein.

TRBJ2-6 | TRBV28 | ASITRVGFPHSSGANVLT
TRBJ1-4 | TRBV27 | ASRSVNEKLF
TRBJ2-7 | TRBV19 | ASSIPDRGRPYEQY
TRBJ2-6 | TRBV5-4 | ASSGQADTGANVLT
TRBJ1-2 | TRBV7-9 | ASSLARGREQYGYT
TRBJ2-5 | TRBV25-1 | ASSAGVGGFQETQY
TRBJ1-5 | TRBV5-8 | ASGIEPGQGNSNQPQH
TRBJ2-1 | TRBV27 | ASRTNDRENSYNEQF
TRBJ2-3 | TRBV7-6 | ASSLAATQY
TRBJ2-1 | TRBV27 | ASGGNEQF
TRBJ2-2 | TRBV27 | ASSLGTGELF
TRBJ2-7 | TRBV7-6 | ASSLRRQGKSYEQY
TRBJ2-1 | TRBV5-1 | ASSLDAGGSDYNEQF
TRBJ2-7 | TRBV30 | AWSVEGTESYEQY
TRBJ2-3 | TRBV27 | ASKGWTVPMGTDTQY
TRBJ1-1 | TRBV6-1 | ASSDDSTEAF
TRBJ2-3 | TRBV2 | ASRGRDTQY
TRBJ2-1 | TRBV7-6 | ASSLWGASGDNEQF
TRBJ2-7 | TRBV7-9 | ASSELLAPSYEQY
TRBJ2-3 | TRBV10-1 | ASSEGGREGQDTQY
TRBJ1-5 | TRBV4-2 | ASSQGAGLGGDYSNQPQH
TRBJ2-3 | TRBV7-3 | ASSSGTSGRPSTDTQY
TRBJ1-1 | TRBV7-8 | ASSARQGGNTEAF
TRBJ2-5 | TRBV6-6 | ASSYQGRETQY
TRBJ2-7 | TRBV7-6 | ASRVGQEETYEQY
TRBJ2-5 | TRBV7-9 | ASSGRLAGGQETQY
TRBJ2-3 | TRBV7-3 | ASSSLCRPPGQGQDTQY
TRBJ1-2 | TRBV6-1 | ASRGPGQGNYT
TRBJ1-4 | TRBV5-4 | ASSFRDEKLF
TRBJ2-3 | TRBV28 | ASSLMFLTSTDTQY
TRBJ2-2 | TRBV19 | ASSIMERNTGELF
TRBJ2-5 | TRBV4-3 | ASSQGGLGRETQY
TRBJ2-7 | TRBV27 | ASSLPRGTGPYEQY
TRBJ2-2 | TRBV11-2 | ASNRTGELF
TRBJ2-1 | TRBV21-1 | ASSGSSGYEQF
TRBJ1-1 | TRBV4-1 | ASHVGGGSTEAF
TRBJ2-6 | TRBV10-3 | AIRSGQSTSGANVLT
TRBJ2-6 | TRBV25-1 | ASLGDRGSYGANVLT
TRBJ1-1 | TRBV7-2 | ASSPQVQKNTEAF
TRBJ2-7 | TRBV11-2 | ASSSHPWTGAPDEQY
TRBJ2-3 | TRBV5-1 | ASSLAVGLAGKDTQY
TRBJ1-2 | TRBV27 | ASSLSGTGWFGYT
TRBJ1-1 | TRBV5-1 | ASSLEVGYEAF
TRBJ2-7 | TRBV9 | ASSAYGLAGPAYEQY
TRBJ2-7 | TRBV2 | ATNLPPGQINEQY